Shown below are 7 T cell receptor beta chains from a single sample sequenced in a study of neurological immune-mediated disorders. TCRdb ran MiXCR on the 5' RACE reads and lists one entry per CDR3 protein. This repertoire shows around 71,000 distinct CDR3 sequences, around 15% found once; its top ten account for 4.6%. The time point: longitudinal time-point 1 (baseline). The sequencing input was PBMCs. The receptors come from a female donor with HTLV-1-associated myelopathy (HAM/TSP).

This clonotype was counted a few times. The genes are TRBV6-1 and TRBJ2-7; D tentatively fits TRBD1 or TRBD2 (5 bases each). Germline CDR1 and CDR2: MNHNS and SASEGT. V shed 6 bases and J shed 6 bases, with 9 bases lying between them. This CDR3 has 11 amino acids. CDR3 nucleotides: TGTGCCAGCAGGGCAGGGAGCGAGCAGTACTTC. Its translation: CASRAGSEQYF.

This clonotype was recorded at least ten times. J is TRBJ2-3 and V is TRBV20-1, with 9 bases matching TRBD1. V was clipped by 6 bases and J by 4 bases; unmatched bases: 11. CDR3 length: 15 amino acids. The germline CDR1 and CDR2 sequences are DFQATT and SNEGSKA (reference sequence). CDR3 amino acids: CSANDRGNYADTQYF. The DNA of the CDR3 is TGCAGTGCCAACGACAGGGGGAATTATGCAGATACGCAGTATTTT.

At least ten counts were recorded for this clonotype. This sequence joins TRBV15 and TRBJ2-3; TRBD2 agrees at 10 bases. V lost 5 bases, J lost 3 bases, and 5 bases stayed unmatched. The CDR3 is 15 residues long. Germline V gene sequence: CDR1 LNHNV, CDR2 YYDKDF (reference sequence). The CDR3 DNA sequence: TGTGCCACCAGCCGCATAGCGGGGGGTACAGATACGCAGTATTTT. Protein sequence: CATSRIAGGTDTQYF.

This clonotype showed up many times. CDR3 nucleotide sequence: TGTGCCAGCAGCCCGCCTGTCGGGGTATATGGCTACACCTTC. It translates to CASSPPVGVYGYTF. The J gene is TRBJ1-2, the V gene TRBV7-2; D remains unclear. The CDR3 loop spans 14 amino acids. Trimming cost V 5 bases and J 5 bases, with 15 bases left between them. Germline V gene data show CDR1 as SGHTA and CDR2 as FQGNSA.

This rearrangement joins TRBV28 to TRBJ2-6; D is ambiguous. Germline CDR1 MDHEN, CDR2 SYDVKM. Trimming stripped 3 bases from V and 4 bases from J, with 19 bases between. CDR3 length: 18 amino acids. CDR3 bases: TGTGCCAGCAGTTTTACACCAAGGAGAAACTCCGGGGCCAACGTCCTGACTTTC. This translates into CASSFTPRRNSGANVLTF.

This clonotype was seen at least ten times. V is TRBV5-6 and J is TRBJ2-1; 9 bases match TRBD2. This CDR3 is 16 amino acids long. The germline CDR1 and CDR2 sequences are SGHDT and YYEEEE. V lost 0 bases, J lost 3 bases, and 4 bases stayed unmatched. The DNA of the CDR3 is TGTGCCAGCAGCTTGGGTAGCGGGAGCGGCTACAATGAGCAGTTCTTC. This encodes CASSLGSGSGYNEQFF.

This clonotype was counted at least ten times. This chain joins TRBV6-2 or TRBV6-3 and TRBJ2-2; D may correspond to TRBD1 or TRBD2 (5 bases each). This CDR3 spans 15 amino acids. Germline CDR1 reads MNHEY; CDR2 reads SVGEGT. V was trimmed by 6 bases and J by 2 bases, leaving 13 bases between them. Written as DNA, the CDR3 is TGTGCCAGCAGCCGATTCGGGGCTAACACCGGGGAGCTGTTTTTT. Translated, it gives CASSRFGANTGELFF.